This TCR beta chain was captured by sequencing in a study of immune cell composition in non-small cell lung cancer. About this clone: Antigen unknown.

Normal lung was taken at the farthest possible site, at least 3 cm from tumour. Germline values: CDR1 SEHNR, CDR2 FQNEAQ (reference sequence). V lost 1 base, J lost 7 bases, and 20 bases lay in between. This CDR3 region has 16 residues. Assay: immunoSEQ multiplex PCR; the TCRdb copy retains only in-frame clones and omits some. The repertoire includes around 6,500 clones, 67% of them detected once, and around 10% sits in the top ten. Findings of the study overall: Tumour TCR-beta clonality was not significantly tied to smoking pack-years. It was not proven that tumour-reactive clones equal dominant tumour-associated clones.

The sequence came from a human donor with non-small cell lung cancer. J is TRBJ2-7 and V is TRBV7-9, with TRBD2 as a possible D gene (6 bases). Sequencing input: non-adjacent lung tissue. The CDR3: CASSLDATAREWEQYF. CDR3 bases: TGTGCCAGCAGCTTAGACGCGACAGCCCGGGAGTGGGAGCAGTACTTC.